This TCR beta chain originates from a study of cytomegalovirus exposure and HLA in healthy donors. The V gene's germline CDR1 is MGHRA and CDR2 YSYEKL. V lost 2 bases to trimming and J lost 0 bases, with 15 bases between them. There are 17 residues in the CDR3. Here immunoSEQ multiplex PCR was the method, and the copy in TCRdb shows in-frame clones only, minus some. The sample shows some 130,000 clones, around four fifths of them seen only once. The sequenced sample consisted of PBMCs. The V gene is TRBV4-1, the J gene TRBJ2-3; possible D gene TRBD2, 7 bases. This receptor was taken from a man aged 25-45 years in good health and CMV-seropositive. CDR3 sequence: CASSQSRGGTSTDTQYF. CDR3 nucleotides: TGCGCCAGCAGCCAATCAAGGGGGGGAACTAGCACAGATACGCAGTATTTT.